This TCR beta chain comes out of a study of T cell changes during pregnancy in multiple sclerosis. CDR1 is SGHVS and CDR2 is FNYEAQ in the germline V gene. The length of the CDR3 is 15 residues. Between the trimmed V and J ends, which lost 5 bases and 5 bases, there was a span of 15 bases. Sequenced by immunoSEQ multiplex PCR; TCRdb stores in-frame clones only, minus some. This sample has some 97,000 clones, with almost 95% found just once. The chain employs TRBV7-6 and TRBJ1-4; D might be TRBD1 (5 bases). The TCR comes from a female donor with multiple sclerosis, enrolled in a pregnancy study. The source was peripheral blood, collected before pregnancy. CDR3 DNA: TGTGCCAGCAGCCGCCGACAGACACAGAATGAAAAACTGTTTTTT. Residues: CASSRRQTQNEKLFF.